The entry below gives a single T cell receptor (beta chain) sequence along with its context. Antigen specificity is unknown. This entry comes from a study of long-term antiretroviral therapy in people with HIV. Regarding the study as a whole: Information on adherence, resistance and therapy changes was unavailable. Dominance of pre-ART expanded clones persisted, fluctuating and often declining after ART. Post-treatment diversity went higher with ART but stayed below transplant donor controls.

The immunoSEQ assay was v3.0, run at survey level. TCRdb's table, derived via immunoSEQ multiplex PCR, lists solely in-frame clones and lacks some. Among 30,000 to 50,000 clones listed, around 83% were seen once. Every one of the participants with HIV received treatment in the United States. Between the trimmed V and J ends, which lost 1 base and 5 bases, there was a span of 15 bases. The germline V gene has CDR1 SGHNT and CDR2 YYREEE (reference sequence). The CDR3 is 15 amino acids. The source was unsorted PBMCs, collected 3.1 years after starting antiretroviral therapy. V usage is TRBV5-4 and J usage is TRBJ2-5, with unresolved D. The origin of this receptor is a woman in her fifties or sixties with HIV. Written as DNA, the CDR3 is TGTGCCAGCAGCTTGCGCGCTGGGTACGGGGAGACCCAGTACTTC. As protein: CASSLRAGYGETQYF.